This entry features one T cell receptor (beta chain) sequence. Its antigen remains unidentified. PCR used 60 Vbeta primers and 13 Jbeta primers. TCRdb's table, derived via immunoSEQ multiplex PCR, lists solely in-frame clones and lacks some. The sample carries some 120,000 clones, 15% recorded once. The entry originates in a study of cytomegalovirus exposure and HLA in healthy donors. Study results and limitations: TCR beta chains associated with HLA were, in a later analysis, more clonally expanded than equally common others. The only immune exposure information that was available was CMV serostatus. In a later analysis, HLA-C alleles had the fewest associated TCRs, DRB1 alleles the most. Cytomegalovirus association was listed for about 150 TCR beta chains.

This CDR3 is 15 amino acids long. V dropped 6 bases and J dropped 2 bases, with 15 bases sitting between them. Germline V gene data show CDR1 as MNHEY and CDR2 as SVGAGI. The V gene is TRBV6-5, the J gene TRBJ2-3, with D maybe TRBD2 (5 bases). This receptor was taken from a woman under 30 in good health and CMV-seronegative. The sequencing input was PBMCs. CDR3 DNA: TGTGCCAGCAGGGACTTCGGATCTCCCACAGATACGCAGTATTTT. This sequence encodes CASRDFGSPTDTQYF.